This T cell receptor beta chain was obtained from a study of shared clonotypes between healthy human individuals. Study at large: Samples came from two female and three male donors aged 18 to 49.

At the deep level, the assay was run. In replicate PCRs of sorted subsets, roughly 190 ng DNA, about 30,000 T cell genomes, was used. TCRdb keeps only in-frame clones here, not all; method: immunoSEQ multiplex PCR. The profile shows 700,000 to 950,000 clones, 90% to 98% of them singletons. Trimming stripped 1 base from V and 1 base from J, with 10 bases between. Germline-derived CDR1 and CDR2 are SEHNR and FQNEAQ (reference sequence). CDR3 length: 15 residues. The naive CD8 subset, CD45RO-negative cells positively selected for CCR7, excluded terminally differentiated effector memory CD45RA+ cells. V usage is TRBV7-9 and J usage is TRBJ1-1; D is perhaps TRBD1 (5 bases). Sequences were obtained from naive CD8+ T cells sorted from blood. The receptor comes from a man aged 25 to 45 in good health. CDR3 nucleotide sequence: TGTGCCAGCAGCTTAGACGGGACTGCGAACACTGAAGCTTTCTTT. The encoded protein is CASSLDGTANTEAFF.